This T cell receptor beta chain was sequenced in a study of technical replicates of blood from several donors. Sequencing was performed with immunoSEQ multiplex PCR; in TCRdb, only in-frame clones are kept and a portion is missing. This table has about 98,000 clones, under 97% appearing once. The CDR3 consists of 15 residues. The germline V gene has CDR1 MGHRA and CDR2 YSYEKL. Trimming took off 4 bases at V and 3 bases at J, with 13 bases between the two ends. This clonotype was obtained from a human donor in good health. The sample consisted of T cells isolated from PBMCs. The gene calls are TRBV4-1 and TRBJ2-1; D may be TRBD1 (5 bases). In DNA, the CDR3 is TGCGCCAGCAGCCCCCTCAGGGATCTCTACAATGAGCAGTTCTTC. The encoded protein is CASSPLRDLYNEQFF.